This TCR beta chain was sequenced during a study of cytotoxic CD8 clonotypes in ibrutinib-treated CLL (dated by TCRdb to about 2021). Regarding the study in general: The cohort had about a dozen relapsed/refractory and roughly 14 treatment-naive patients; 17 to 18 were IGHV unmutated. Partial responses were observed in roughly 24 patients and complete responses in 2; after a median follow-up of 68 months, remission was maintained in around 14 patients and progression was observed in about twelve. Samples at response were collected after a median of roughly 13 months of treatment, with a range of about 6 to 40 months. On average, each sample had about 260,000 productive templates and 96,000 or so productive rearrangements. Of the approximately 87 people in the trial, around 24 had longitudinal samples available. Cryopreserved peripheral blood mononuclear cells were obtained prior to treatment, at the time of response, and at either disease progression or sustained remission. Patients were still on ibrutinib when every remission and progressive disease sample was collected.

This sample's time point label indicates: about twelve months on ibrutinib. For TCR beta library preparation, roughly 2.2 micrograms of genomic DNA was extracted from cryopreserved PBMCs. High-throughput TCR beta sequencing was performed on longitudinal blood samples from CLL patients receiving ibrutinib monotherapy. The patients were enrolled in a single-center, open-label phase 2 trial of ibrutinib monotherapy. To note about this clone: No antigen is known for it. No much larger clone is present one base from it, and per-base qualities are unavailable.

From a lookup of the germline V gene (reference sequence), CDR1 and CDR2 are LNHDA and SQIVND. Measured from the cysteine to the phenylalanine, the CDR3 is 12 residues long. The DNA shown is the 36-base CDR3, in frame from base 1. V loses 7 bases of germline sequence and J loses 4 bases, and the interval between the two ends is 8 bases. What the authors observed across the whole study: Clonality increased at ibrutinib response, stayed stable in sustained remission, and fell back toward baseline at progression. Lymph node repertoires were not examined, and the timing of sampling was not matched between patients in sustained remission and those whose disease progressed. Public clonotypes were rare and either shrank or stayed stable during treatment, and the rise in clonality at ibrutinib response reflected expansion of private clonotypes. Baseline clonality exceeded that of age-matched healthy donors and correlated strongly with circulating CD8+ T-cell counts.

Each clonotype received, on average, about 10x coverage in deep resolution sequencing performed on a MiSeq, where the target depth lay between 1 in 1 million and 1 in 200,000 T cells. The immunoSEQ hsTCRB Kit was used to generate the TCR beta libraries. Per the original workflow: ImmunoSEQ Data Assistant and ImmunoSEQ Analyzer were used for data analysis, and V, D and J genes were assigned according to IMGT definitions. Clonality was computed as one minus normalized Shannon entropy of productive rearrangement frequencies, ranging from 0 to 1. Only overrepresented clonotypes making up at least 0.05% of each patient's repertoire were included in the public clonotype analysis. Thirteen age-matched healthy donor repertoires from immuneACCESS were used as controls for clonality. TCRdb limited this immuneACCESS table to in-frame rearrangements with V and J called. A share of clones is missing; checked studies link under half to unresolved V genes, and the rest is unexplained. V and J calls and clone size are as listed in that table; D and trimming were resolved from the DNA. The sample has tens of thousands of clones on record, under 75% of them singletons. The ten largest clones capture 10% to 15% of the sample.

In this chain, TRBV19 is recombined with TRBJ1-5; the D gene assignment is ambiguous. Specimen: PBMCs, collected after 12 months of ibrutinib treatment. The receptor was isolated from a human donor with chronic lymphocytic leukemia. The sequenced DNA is TGTGCCAGTACGCGGCAGAATCAGCCCCAGCATTTT. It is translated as CASTRQNQPQHF.